This TCR beta chain emerged from a study of T cell responses to AZD1222 COVID-19 vaccine. Overall study: Pooling was applied to second doses at about 4 or about 12 weeks. Points from the study as a whole: Clonal diversity was possibly underestimated, and the donors were mostly white British, with more females. Elevations in Spike-specific TCR breadth and depth followed administration of two AZD1222 doses. The study reported that nearly half of spike-specific TCRs target unmutated variant regions.

Method: immunoSEQ multiplex PCR; TCRdb's copy keeps in-frame clones and lacks some. The top ten hold approximately 1.6% of the sample, which has some 130,000 clones, 70% to 90% seen once. Germline V gives CDR1 LNHDA, CDR2 SQIVND (reference sequence). This CDR3 spans 12 amino acids. V shed 1 base and J shed 6 bases, with 4 bases lying between them. Note on this clone: What it binds is unknown.

This clonotype was sampled from an adult in good health. Sample: peripheral blood, taken on day 0 of AZD1222 vaccination. The chain is built from TRBV19 and TRBJ2-1; D call uncertain. The CDR3 nucleotides read TGTGCCAGTAGTATAGGGTCCAATGAGCAGTTCTTC. It encodes CASSIGSNEQFF.